A selection of T cell receptor beta chains follows, all from one sample in a study of OX40 agonist ivuxolimab in advanced cancers. Sequenced by immunoSEQ multiplex PCR; TCRdb stores in-frame clones only, minus some. This repertoire shows 80,000 to 100,000 clones, approximately 94% found once; its top ten account for more than 0.15%. The starting material was CD4+ or CD8+ T cells sorted from blood, obtained in a trial of the OX40 agonist ivuxolimab. Receptors were obtained from an adult with an advanced solid tumor such as melanoma, head and neck, liver or kidney cancer. Each CDR3 is given with its conserved first and last residue. A D gene is named only where the DNA matches it firmly. Expanded clones get a size class; other rows say once, few or many, or leave the size out.

-	TRBD1	TRBV4-3	TRBJ2-7	CASSQATGGFKGEQYF	TGCGCCAGCAGCCAGGCCACAGGGGGCTTCAAGGGGGAGCAGTACTTC
-	TRBD2	TRBV11-2	TRBJ2-3	CASSPRTSGGGRTDTQYF	TGTGCCAGCAGCCCCCGGACTAGCGGGGGAGGTCGGACAGATACGCAGTATTTT
few	-	TRBV7-8	TRBJ2-7	CASSARGEQYF	TGTGCCAGCAGCGCCCGGGGCGAGCAGTACTTC
-	-	TRBV15	TRBJ2-7	CATSRVGAFYEQYF	TGTGCCACCAGCAGAGTCGGGGCGTTCTACGAGCAGTACTTC
-	TRBD1	TRBV19	TRBJ1-5	CASSKTGNNQPQHF	TGTGCCAGCAGTAAGACAGGGAATAATCAGCCCCAGCATTTT
-	TRBD1	TRBV28	TRBJ2-7	CASSSSGGEQYF	TGTGCCAGCAGTTCCTCAGGGGGTGAGCAGTACTTC
once	-	TRBV12-5	TRBJ1-6	CASGLVPGWDYNSPLHF	TGTGCTAGTGGTTTGGTACCGGGGTGGGACTATAATTCACCCCTCCACTTT
-	-	TRBV2	TRBJ1-1	CATSEWSIGTEAFF	TGTGCCACCTCTGAATGGTCTATCGGCACTGAAGCTTTCTTT
-	-	TRBV7-9	TRBJ2-3	CASSLGAGTDTQYF	TGTGCCAGCAGCCTCGGAGCTGGGACAGATACGCAGTATTTT
once	-	TRBV5-1	TRBJ1-2	CASSLRTANTNYGYTF	TGCGCCAGCAGCTTGAGGACGGCCAATACTAACTATGGCTACACCTTC
-	-	TRBV10-2	TRBJ1-5	CASSVYVGQPQHF	TGCGCCAGCAGTGTATATGTAGGTCAGCCCCAGCATTTT
-	-	TRBV5-1	TRBJ1-5	CASSLATGFNQPQHF	TGCGCCAGCAGCTTGGCTACAGGCTTCAATCAGCCCCAGCATTTT
-	-	TRBV6-5	TRBJ2-7	CASSYRRGEDYEQYF	TGTGCCAGCAGTTACAGACGGGGAGAGGACTACGAGCAGTACTTC
-	TRBD2	TRBV9	TRBJ2-2	CASSVEAGGRSGELFF	TGTGCCAGCAGCGTAGAGGCGGGAGGGCGGAGCGGGGAGCTGTTTTTT
-	-	TRBV19	TRBJ1-5	CASSISNTNQPQHF	TGTGCCAGTAGTATTTCAAACACCAATCAGCCCCAGCATTTT
-	TRBD1	TRBV10-3	TRBJ2-1	CAISARTGEGEQFF	TGTGCCATCAGTGCGAGGACAGGGGAAGGTGAGCAGTTCTTC
-	TRBD2	TRBV7-6	TRBJ2-7	CASSLLSGVGYEQYF	TGTGCCAGCAGCTTACTAAGCGGGGTGGGCTACGAGCAGTACTTC
-	-	TRBV9	TRBJ1-2	CASSVGPDWGYGYTF	TGTGCCAGCAGCGTCGGGCCCGACTGGGGCTATGGCTACACCTTC
-	-	TRBV5-6	TRBJ1-2	CASRAITGYGYTF	TGTGCCAGCAGGGCTATAACTGGGTATGGCTACACCTTC
-	TRBD2	TRBV7-2	TRBJ2-5	CASSPGLDRETQYF	TGTGCCAGCAGCCCGGGACTAGATCGGGAGACCCAGTACTTC
-	TRBD2	TRBV10-3	TRBJ2-7	CAISSSVGTSGRAYEQYF	TGTGCCATCAGTTCGTCTGTCGGGACTAGCGGGAGGGCCTACGAGCAGTACTTC
-	-	TRBV4-2	TRBJ1-5	CASSQDTANQPQHF	TGTGCCAGCAGCCAAGATACGGCGAATCAGCCCCAGCATTTT
-	-	TRBV5-1	TRBJ2-7	CASSQISGGPYEQYF	TGCGCCAGCAGCCAAATCTCCGGGGGGCCCTACGAGCAGTACTTC
few	-	TRBV28	TRBJ1-5	CSSKVINQPQHF	TGCTCCAGCAAAGTAATCAATCAGCCCCAGCATTTT
few	-	TRBV18	TRBJ2-7	CASSPARGRSSYEQYF	TGTGCCAGCTCACCGGCCCGGGGCCGGAGCTCCTACGAGCAGTACTTC
-	-	TRBV5-1	TRBJ2-1	CASSSRGRAPSSYNEQFF	TGCGCCAGCAGTTCCCGTGGTCGGGCCCCGAGCTCCTACAATGAGCAGTTCTTC
-	-	TRBV2	TRBJ1-3	CASSVQGGNTIYF	TGTGCCAGCAGTGTTCAGGGGGGAAACACCATATATTTT
-	-	TRBV10-3	TRBJ1-1	CAIRDQDTEAFF	TGTGCCATCAGGGACCAGGACACTGAAGCTTTCTTT
once	TRBD2	TRBV11-1	TRBJ2-3	CASSPPGTMPQYF	TGTGCCAGCAGCCCCCCCGGGACTATGCCGCAGTATTTT
-	-	TRBV6-5	TRBJ2-5	CASIRGETQYF	TGTGCCAGCATTAGAGGGGAGACCCAGTACTTC
once	-	TRBV14	TRBJ2-2	CASSQDPRGAGELFF	TGTGCCAGCAGCCAAGATCCCCGGGGTGCCGGGGAGCTGTTTTTT
-	-	TRBV28	TRBJ2-7	CASSLGLAYEQYF	TGTGCCAGCAGTTTAGGGCTAGCCTACGAGCAGTACTTC
-	-	TRBV10-3	TRBJ2-1	CAISEISGYEQFF	TGTGCCATCAGTGAAATTTCTGGGTATGAGCAGTTCTTC
-	TRBD2	TRBV9	TRBJ2-7	CASSAFTGLAGGPGEQYF	TGTGCCAGCAGCGCCTTCACGGGACTAGCGGGAGGGCCGGGTGAGCAGTACTTC
-	-	TRBV7-3	TRBJ2-3	CASSLTRDTQYF	TGTGCCAGCAGCTTAACAAGAGATACGCAGTATTTT
-	-	TRBV21-1	TRBJ2-3	CASSNTDTQYF	TGTGCCAGCAGCAACACAGATACGCAGTATTTT
-	TRBD1	TRBV7-9	TRBJ1-1	CASSSGQGTEAFF	TGTGCCAGCAGCTCCGGACAGGGCACTGAAGCTTTCTTT
-	-	TRBV5-6	TRBJ2-5	CASSLAGETQYF	TGTGCCAGCAGCTTGGCCGGGGAGACCCAGTACTTC
-	TRBD1	TRBV5-8	TRBJ2-7	CASSLVATGGEREQYF	TGTGCCAGCAGCTTGGTTGCGACAGGGGGCGAACGGGAGCAGTACTTC
-	-	TRBV11-2	TRBJ1-2	CASSPPGQSYGYTF	TGTGCCAGCAGCCCCCCAGGACAGTCCTATGGCTACACCTTC